This T cell receptor (beta chain) appears in the sequencing data of a study of OX40 agonist ivuxolimab in advanced cancers. V lost 7 bases to trimming and J lost 7 bases, with 22 bases between them. The CDR3 is 15 residues long. Germline V gives CDR1 MNHNS, CDR2 SASEGT. Generated by immunoSEQ multiplex PCR, the TCRdb table keeps only in-frame clones and is missing some. The table shows 60,000 to 65,000 clones, with approximately 84% occurring only once. The V call is TRBV6-1, the J call TRBJ2-5; the D call may be TRBD1 or TRBD2 (7 bases each). This specimen consisted of CD4+ or CD8+ T cells sorted from blood, obtained in a trial of the OX40 agonist ivuxolimab. The source is an adult with an advanced solid tumor such as melanoma, head and neck, liver or kidney cancer. The CDR3 loop reads CASTPGRGGFGTQYF. The CDR3 DNA reads TGTGCCAGCACGCCGGGCAGGGGGGGTTTTGGGACCCAGTACTTC.